This is a list of T cell receptor beta chains from one sample in a study of human T cells and chemical hapten exposure. TCRdb used MiXCR to reprocess the RACE reads, holding one entry per CDR3 protein. In the table there are just over 350,000 distinct CDR3 sequences, about 6% of which are singletons. The sequencing used whole blood, collected in connection with sensitization to the hapten diphenylcyclopropenone (DPC). The source of these receptors is a woman aged 18-35 years with alopecia areata. Some clones in this sample may be carry-over from other donors' samples. The conserved cysteine and the conserved F or W are not part of the CDR3 here. A D gene is named only where the DNA matches it firmly.

length: 11
V: TRBV6-4
D: NA
CDR3: ASSLSSEDTQY

length: 11
V: TRBV28
D: NA
CDR3: ASSLNPNTEAF

length: 15
V: TRBV6-5
D: NA
CDR3: ASSYSGGTYSSGKQF

length: 13
V: TRBV5-6
D: NA
CDR3: ASSLMSAGGTEAF

length: 13
V: TRBV18
D: NA
CDR3: ASSPEGSSTDTQY

length: 10
V: TRBV6-1
D: NA
CDR3: ASRVSRGIGS

length: 12
V: TRBV5-6
D: TRBD1
CDR3: ASRMGQANTEAF

length: 12
V: TRBV27
D: NA
CDR3: ASSLRSGPYEQY

length: 11
V: TRBV27
D: NA
CDR3: ASRDNMNTEAF

length: 9
V: TRBV6-2/TRBV6-3
D: NA
CDR3: ASTSTDTQY

length: 13
V: TRBV29-1
D: NA
CDR3: SVSTGGLSGNTIY

length: 12
V: TRBV4-3
D: NA
CDR3: ASSQANRVVEQY

length: 13
V: TRBV4-1
D: NA
CDR3: ASSPQANSSQPQH

length: 11
V: TRBV6-5
D: TRBD2
CDR3: ASSSGGANTQY

length: 12
V: TRBV27
D: NA
CDR3: ASGDSGPPEKLF